This T cell receptor (beta chain) was sequenced during a study of blood T cell repertoires in COVID-19. Study as a whole: Whether acute or convalescent, the COVID-19 samples came from the United States, Italy and Spain.

The CDR3 is 11 amino acids. Trimming pared 2 bases from V and 8 bases from J, leaving 3 bases between. In germline, CDR1 is MDHEN, CDR2 SYDVKM. Per the study methods: Estimates of nucleated cell counts were drawn from the amplification of reference gene primers. Sequenced by immunoSEQ multiplex PCR; TCRdb stores in-frame clones only, minus some. The D gene and trimming were derived from the DNA, and the V and J assignments and clone size from that table. This repertoire shows 150,000 to 200,000 clones, about 86% found once; its top ten account for more than 7.5%. Sequenced material: peripheral blood. This rearrangement joins TRBV28 to TRBJ2-2; D gene unclear. The source of this sequence is a man aged 45 to 65 with active or convalescent COVID-19. DNA of the CDR3: TGTGCCAGCAGTTTACTTGGGGAGCTGTTTTTT. Residues: CASSLLGELFF.